This T cell receptor (beta chain) emerged from a study of blood T cells in healthy people across ages (dated by TCRdb to the mid-2010s). Context from the whole study: In model experiments, roughly one uniquely barcoded TCR beta cDNA molecule per two T cells was captured by template switching. The study analyzed two additional independent replicas of 1 million unique cDNA reads from the same blood draw for two donors, one aged 18 to 30 and one aged 80 or older. Using deep sequencing normalized with unique cDNA molecular identifiers, the study measured how TCR beta repertoire diversity changes with age. To avoid experimental bias, donors of different ages were distributed randomly across sequencing lanes. The donors were divided into four age groups: young (average approximately 15 years), middle-aged (almost 40), aged (roughly 66) and long-lived (around 80).

CDR1 and CDR2 are read off the germline V gene as KGHDR and SFDVKD. Ends trimmed: V by 3 bases, J by 6 bases; bases unmatched to a gene: 9. The CDR3 sequence holds 16 residues, the cysteine and phenylalanine included. Only the CDR3 portion is preserved as DNA: 48 bases, with reading frame beginning at the first base. Donors were roughly 40 systemically healthy Caucasian individuals from Russia aged 6 to 90 years. Around 10 milliliters of peripheral blood were drawn from each donor into EDTA-treated Vacutainer tubes. PBMCs were isolated by Ficoll-Paque density-gradient centrifugation, with at least 7 million obtained per sample. Trizol reagent was used to extract total RNA from the PBMCs, yielding at least 5 micrograms per sample. For every donor, flow cytometry on a PBMC aliquot measured the percentage of naive CD45RAhigh/CD27high T cells. The library was produced with 5' RACE. TCRdb records Illumina HiSeq 2500 as the sequencer. A second about 7 to 11 cycle PCR used a sample-barcoded 5' primer and a J-beta primer mix. A unique molecular identifier was introduced onto each TCR beta cDNA molecule by a template-switch 5' adaptor carrying 12 random nucleotides. At least 3 million CDR3-containing paired-end reads were obtained from each sample. The Mint cDNA synthesis kit, primed by a TRBC-specific oligonucleotide, was used to synthesize first-strand cDNA from all RNA. Following uracil-DNA glycosylase treatment, all cDNA underwent a first 18-cycle PCR with the universal primers M1SS and BC2_uni_R. As for how the authors treated the data: For normalization, 1 million high-quality reads, each with a distinct molecular identifier, were randomly selected from each sample. Instead of being binned into consensus sequences, reads with shared molecular identifiers were discarded. MiTCR, with a Q25 quality threshold and the strictest error-elimination algorithm, was used for CDR3 identification, clonotype clustering and error correction. A nonparametric unseen species model using Euler transformation provided a lower-bound estimate of total TCR beta diversity. In-frame beta chains were kept once TCRdb had trimmed the public reads at Q25 with fastp and called clones with MiXCR. Every distinct CDR3 protein forms one entry, paired with its most common genes and DNA. The V and J calls, along with clone size, are taken from TCRdb and not from the paper's own processing. The sample table contains more than 500,000 distinct CDR3 sequences; only one count was recorded for about 26% of them. Approximately 17% of the sample goes to the ten largest clones.

With regard to this clonotype: The antigen it binds to is not known. No much larger clone exists at a distance of one base, and base qualities are not known.

What the work shows at the level of the full study, not this receptor alone: Compared with the aged group, more naive CD4+ T cells, fewer expanded clones and increased TCR diversity were shown by the long-lived group, suggesting age selection. Estimates of total diversity based on one million sequenced T cells were considered lower bounds and underestimates. Observed TCR beta diversity per million T cells fell roughly linearly with age, and a significant reduction was already apparent by age about 38. The percentage of naive T cells measured by flow cytometry correlated strongly with observed TCR beta diversity. Because donor CMV infection status was unknown, age-related changes in expanded clonotypes were potentially confounded. Bulk unsorted PBMC profiling prevented conclusive comparison of naive and antigen-experienced compartments.

The specimen sequenced was blood. This clonotype was obtained from a woman aged 70-85 years in good health. This chain is built from TRBV24-1 and TRBJ1-5; 8 bases in between match TRBD1. CDR3 protein: CATSDSGQGRFQPQHF. The DNA is as follows: TGTGCCACCAGTGATAGCGGACAGGGACGATTTCAGCCCCAGCATTTT.